This T cell receptor beta chain was recovered during a study of blood T cells in healthy people across ages. CDR1 is SGDLS and CDR2 is YYNGEE in the germline V gene. This CDR3 is 14 amino acids long. PCR was performed a second time for about 6 to 12 cycles using a sample-barcoded 5' primer and a J-beta primer mix. Via MiXCR, TCRdb re-called the 5' RACE reads, giving one row per CDR3 protein. Here the sample spans hundreds of thousands of distinct CDR3 sequences, approximately 40% being singletons. As for this clonotype: Antigen: not known.

Points from the study as a whole: Naive CD4+ cell counts and diversity both ran higher in long-lived than in aged donors.

The specimen was blood. The chain links TRBV9 to TRBJ2-5, with unresolved D. Gene TRBJ2-7 matches the end of the DNA better, so the J call may be wrong. The sequence derives from a man older than 75 in good health. The DNA of the CDR3 is TGTGCCAGCAGCGCATACGACCTGGGCTACGAGCAGTACTTC. Translating it yields CASSAYDLGYEQYF.